The T cell receptor (beta chain) under discussion was sequenced for a study of identifying expanded T cells in peripheral blood. To note about this clone: The antigen remains undetermined.

General observations from the study: Approximately two-week clone count variance significantly increased as total template count grew. About 1.2 clones differed between technical replicates, versus 16.4 and 19 over time.

The method was immunoSEQ multiplex PCR; TCRdb's version includes in-frame clones alone and lacks a portion of them. The top ten clones hold approximately 4% of a sample with about 89,000 clones, approximately 88% of them seen once. J gave up 0 bases and V 5 bases, and 7 bases lay outside the gene matches. From germline, CDR1 is MDHEN and CDR2 SYDVKM. This CDR3 has 16 amino acids. No infections or other immune events were documented during collection. Sequencing used blood. The chain links TRBV28 to TRBJ2-1, with TRBD1 matching over 7 bases. The TCR sequence derives from a person aged 18-70 years in good health. The CDR3 region is CASSPPGQSSYNEQFF. The CDR3 nucleotides are TGTGCCAGCAGTCCTCCGGGACAGTCCTCCTACAATGAGCAGTTCTTC.